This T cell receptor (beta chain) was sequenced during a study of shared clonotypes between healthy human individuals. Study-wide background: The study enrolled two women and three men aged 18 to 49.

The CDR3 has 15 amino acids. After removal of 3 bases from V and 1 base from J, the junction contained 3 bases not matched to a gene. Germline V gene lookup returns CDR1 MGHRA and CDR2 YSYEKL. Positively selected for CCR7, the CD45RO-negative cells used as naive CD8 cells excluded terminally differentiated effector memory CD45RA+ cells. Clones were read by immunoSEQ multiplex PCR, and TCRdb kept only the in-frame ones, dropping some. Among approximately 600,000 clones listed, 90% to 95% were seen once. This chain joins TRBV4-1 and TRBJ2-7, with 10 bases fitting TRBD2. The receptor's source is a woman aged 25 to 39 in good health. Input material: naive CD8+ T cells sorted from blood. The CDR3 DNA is TGCGCCAGCAGCCAGGCTAGCGGGAGATCCTACGAGCAGTACTTC. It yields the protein CASSQASGRSYEQYF.